A single sample gave rise to the 32 T cell receptor beta chains below, sequenced in a study of multiple sclerosis patients with progressive multifocal leukoencephalopathy. Time point described: time of PML onset. Clones were read by immunoSEQ multiplex PCR, and TCRdb kept only the in-frame ones, dropping some. This sample has about 31,000 clones, with about 85% found just once. Material: PBMCs, obtained from a patient treated with natalizumab. Receptor source: a woman aged 25-40 years with progressive multifocal leukoencephalopathy.

This rearrangement joins TRBV6-1 to TRBJ1-2; TRBD1 matches 8 bases. The ends lost 2 bases at V and 8 bases at J; junction bases unmatched: 4. Germline lookup yields CDR1 MNHNS and CDR2 SASEGT. The CDR3 has 13 residues. The CDR3 region is CASSEIQGGGYTF. The DNA of the CDR3 is TGTGCCAGCAGTGAAATACAGGGGGGAGGCTACACCTTC.

This CDR3 is CASSLRPFNQPQHF. As DNA, the CDR3 is TGTGCCAGCAGCTTAAGACCGTTCAATCAGCCCCAGCATTTT. The chain has TRBV7-2 and TRBJ1-5; D gene uncertain. The CDR3 spans 14 residues. V was cut by 2 bases and J by 3 bases, with 8 bases left in between. The germline V gene encodes CDR1 SGHTA and CDR2 FQGNSA. Full variable domain (rest looked up from reference TRBV7-2 and TRBJ1-5): GAGVSQSPSNKVTEKGKDVELRCDPISGHTALYWYRQSLGQGLEFLIYFQGNSAPDKSGLPSDRFSAERTGGSVSTLTIQRTQQEDSAVYLCASSLRPFNQPQHFGDGTRLSIL.

The gene calls are TRBV11-2 and TRBJ2-7; TRBD1 matches at 7 bases. Trimming at V came to 5 bases and at J to 3 bases, leaving 10 bases not matched to a gene. The CDR3 is 15 residues long. CDR1 and CDR2 (germline): SGHAT, FQNNGV. The CDR3 region has the DNA TGTGCCAGCAGCCCGACTACAGGGGCTGGCTACGAGCAGTACTTC. It translates to CASSPTTGAGYEQYF.

The rearrangement uses TRBV5-6 and TRBJ1-2; D remains ambiguous. The V gene lost 0 bases and the J gene lost 4 bases, with 10 bases spanning the gap. The CDR3 contains 14 residues. In germline, CDR1 is SGHDT, CDR2 YYEEEE. CDR3 loop: CASSLDKVFYGYTF. CDR3 nucleotide sequence: TGTGCCAGCAGCTTGGACAAGGTTTTCTATGGCTACACCTTC.

This chain links TRBV4-3 with TRBJ2-1, with 8 bases matching TRBD1. V dropped 0 bases and J dropped 6; count of bases not matched to a gene: 1. CDR1 LGHNA and CDR2 YSLEER come from the germline V gene. This CDR3 is 14 amino acids long. CDR3 protein: CASSQETGGNEQFF. In nucleotides, the CDR3 is TGCGCCAGCAGCCAAGAAACAGGGGGCAATGAGCAGTTCTTC.

The genes are TRBV7-2 and TRBJ2-5; D possibly matches TRBD1 or TRBD2 (5 bases each). The V end was cut by 6 bases, the J end by 1 base, with 21 bases between. Per the germline V gene, CDR1 is SGHTA and CDR2 is FQGNSA. The CDR3 is 17 amino acids. As DNA, the CDR3 is TGTGCCAGCAGTCCACGAGGGCCTTGGGGGAGCCAAGAGACCCAGTACTTC. Translated, it gives CASSPRGPWGSQETQYF.

This rearrangement joins TRBV9 to TRBJ1-2, with 9 bases lining up with TRBD1. J gave up 4 bases and V 4 bases, and 14 bases lay outside the gene matches. Germline V lookup: CDR1 SGDLS, CDR2 YYNGEE. The CDR3 runs 17 residues. As DNA, the CDR3 is TGTGCCAGCAGCCTTGGGACAGGGTTACACGCTGGCTATGGCTACACCTTC. Translated, it gives CASSLGTGLHAGYGYTF.

The rearrangement joins TRBV4-3 to TRBJ2-7; the match to TRBD2 covers 8 bases. The ends lost 0 bases at V and 6 bases at J; junction bases unmatched: 10. This CDR3 is 16 amino acids long. Germline CDR1 and CDR2: LGHNA and YSLEER. DNA for the CDR3: TGCGCCAGCAGCCAAGATACCTCCGGGGGGGCGTCCGAGCAGTACTTC. It encodes CASSQDTSGGASEQYF.

The chain recombines TRBV7-8 with TRBJ2-7, with 10 bases lining up with TRBD2. There are 15 residues in the CDR3. Germline V gene lookup returns CDR1 SGHVS and CDR2 FQNEAQ. J lost 7 bases, V lost 5 bases, and 11 bases had no gene match. CDR3 loop: CASSHRTSGSREQYF. CDR3 sequence (DNA): TGTGCCAGCAGCCATAGGACTAGCGGATCTCGGGAGCAGTACTTC.

The chain recombines TRBV5-1 with TRBJ1-1; the D gene is possibly TRBD1 (6 bases). The V and J ends lost 6 bases and 2 bases respectively, with 11 bases between them. The CDR3 has 13 residues. The germline V gene encodes CDR1 SGHRS and CDR2 YFSETQ. Here the CDR3 reads CASNTQGNTEAFF. The CDR3 DNA reads as TGCGCCAGCAACACACAGGGTAACACTGAAGCTTTCTTT.

The chain combines TRBV21-1 with TRBJ2-7; the listed D gene, TRBD2, was not tested against the DNA. TRBV21-1 is termed a pseudogene. The CDR3 runs to 12 residues. The CDR3 DNA follows: TGTGCCAGGGGGTCAGGGAGGTACGAGCAGTACTTC. Translated, it gives CARGSGRYEQYF.

V usage is TRBV29-1 and J usage is TRBJ1-1; maybe TRBD1 (5 bases). Germline CDR1 SQVTM, CDR2 ANQGSEA. The CDR3 runs 12 residues. Between the trimmed V and J ends, which lost 3 bases and 1 base, there was a span of 6 bases. The DNA for the CDR3 is TGCAGCGTTGATGGGACGAACACTGAAGCTTTCTTT. It is translated as CSVDGTNTEAFF.

The chain has TRBV15 and TRBJ2-1; D not certain. The V gene lost 0 bases and the J gene lost 8 bases, with 11 bases spanning the gap. Per the germline V gene, CDR1 is LNHNV and CDR2 is YYDKDF (reference sequence). The CDR3 is 14 residues long. CDR3 DNA: TGTGCCACCAGCAGAGACAGAAGTGGGGATGAGCAGTTCTTC. Protein: CATSRDRSGDEQFF.

The genes are TRBV5-6 and TRBJ1-1, with D possibly matching TRBD1 (5 bases). The V gene's germline CDR1 is SGHDT and CDR2 YYEEEE. Trimming left V 5 bases short and J 5 bases short, with 13 bases between. The CDR3 length is 13 residues. The DNA of the CDR3 is TGTGCCAGCAGTGTACAGGCCGGGACTGAAGCTTTCTTT. This translates into CASSVQAGTEAFF.

The chain employs TRBV18 and TRBJ2-7; D is unclear. Trimming removed 0 bases from V and 3 bases from J, with 9 bases in between. There are 14 residues in the CDR3. Germline CDR1 reads KGHSH; CDR2 reads LQKENI. The CDR3 region has the DNA TGTGCCAGCTCACCACCGGATAGTATCTACGAGCAGTACTTC. Translated: CASSPPDSIYEQYF.

The chain links TRBV28 to TRBJ2-7; TRBD1 aligns across 7 bases. CDR3 length: 16 residues. Looked up from germline, CDR1 is MDHEN and CDR2 is SYDVKM. With 5 bases clipped from V and 3 bases from J, the junction kept 13 bases outside the gene matches. As DNA, the CDR3 is TGTGCCAGCAGTGCCACCCTGGGGCAGGGGGACTACGAGCAGTACTTC. Its protein product is CASSATLGQGDYEQYF. The whole variable domain, filled in from reference TRBV28 and TRBJ2-7, reads DVKVTQSSRYLVKRTGEKVFLECVQDMDHENMFWYRQDPGLGLRLIYFSYDVKMKEKGDIPEGYSVSREKKERFSLILESASTNQTSMYLCASSATLGQGDYEQYFGPGTRLTVT.

The sample holds one count of this clone. The chain couples TRBV7-3 to TRBJ2-3; 9 bases fit TRBD2. Trimming at V came to 5 bases and at J to 6 bases, leaving 9 bases not matched to a gene. CDR3 length equals 15 residues. Germline-derived CDR1 and CDR2 are SGHTA and FQGTGA. The CDR3 nucleotides are TGTGCCAGCAGCCCCGGACTAGCGAGCCTTGATACGCAGTATTTT. It is translated as CASSPGLASLDTQYF. Supplemented by reference TRBV7-3 and TRBJ2-3, the full variable domain reads GAGVSQTPSNKVTEKGKYVELRCDPISGHTALYWYRQSLGQGPEFLIYFQGTGAADDSGLPNDRFFAVRPEGSVSTLKIQRTERGDSAVYLCASSPGLASLDTQYFGPGTRLTVL.

The chain couples TRBV18 to TRBJ2-7; the match to TRBD1 covers 8 bases. V trimming: 6 bases; J trimming: 1 base; junction bases outside the gene matches: 8. This CDR3 comprises 15 residues. Germline V CDR1 and CDR2: KGHSH, LQKENI. The CDR3 DNA is TGTGCCAGCTCTTCCACAGGGGGTTTGTCCTACGAGCAGTACTTC. This codes for CASSSTGGLSYEQYF.

This clone was seen once. V and J are TRBV30 and TRBJ1-2, with TRBD1 matching 7 bases. The V gene's germline CDR1 is GTSNPN and CDR2 SVGIG (reference sequence). CDR3 length: 13 residues. V gave up 5 bases and J gave up 2 bases; unmatched junction bases: 5. The CDR3 is CAWQQGGNYGYTF. For the CDR3, the DNA is TGTGCCTGGCAACAAGGGGGCAACTATGGCTACACCTTC.

The chain has TRBV6-1 and TRBJ1-2; 7 nucleotides align to TRBD1. Germline CDR1 is MNHNS and CDR2 is SASEGT. The CDR3 is 14 residues long. Trimming removed 5 bases from V and 5 bases from J; junction bases left unmatched: 8. The CDR3 coding sequence is TGTGCCAGCAGTCCGGCAACGGGACAGTATGGCTACACCTTC. It translates to CASSPATGQYGYTF.

V usage is TRBV19 and J usage is TRBJ1-4, with a tentative D call TRBD1 (6 bases). The V gene lost 2 bases and the J gene lost 8 bases, with 12 bases spanning the gap. There are 14 residues in the CDR3. Germline lookup yields CDR1 LNHDA and CDR2 SQIVND (reference sequence). In DNA, the CDR3 is TGTGCCAGTAGTATATCCCGACAGGCCGAAAAACTGTTTTTT. Protein product: CASSISRQAEKLFF.

The CDR3 protein is CASSAQLAGGYNEQFF. CDR3 nucleotide sequence: TGCGCCAGCAGTGCGCAACTAGCGGGAGGGTACAATGAGCAGTTCTTC. This chain joins TRBV10-1 and TRBJ2-1, with 13 bases that match TRBD2. The junction had 4 bases not matched to a gene; V was cut back by 4 bases and J by 4 bases. Germline lookup yields CDR1 WNHNN and CDR2 SYGVQD (reference sequence). The CDR3 contains 16 residues.

A single count supports this clone. V and J are TRBV4-1 and TRBJ1-6, with D hard to call. V was shortened by 0 bases and J by 11 bases, with 8 bases between the two germline ends. Per germline, CDR1 MGHRA and CDR2 YSYEKL. The CDR3 extends over 13 amino acids. The CDR3 sequence: CASSQDPRPPLHF. In nucleotides, the CDR3 is TGCGCCAGCAGCCAAGACCCCCGGCCACCCCTCCACTTT.

This clone was counted only a few times. The chain employs TRBV4-2 and TRBJ2-7, with D tentatively TRBD1 (6 bases). CDR1 LGHNA and CDR2 YNFKEQ come from the germline V gene. The V and J ends lost 4 bases and 6 bases respectively, with 16 bases between them. The CDR3 spans 14 residues. DNA for the CDR3: TGTGCCAGCAGCCTAGACTTACAGGGTCGCGAGCAGTACTTC. This sequence encodes CASSLDLQGREQYF.

The chain is built from TRBV30 and TRBJ1-6; 7 nucleotides match TRBD1. J gave up 7 bases and V 3 bases, and 3 bases lay outside the gene matches. The CDR3 has 13 residues. CDR1 GTSNPN and CDR2 SVGIG come from the germline V gene (reference sequence). The CDR3, as DNA: TGTGCCTGGAGGGGACAGTCAAATTCACCCCTCCACTTT. The encoded protein is CAWRGQSNSPLHF.

The V call is TRBV7-8, the J call TRBJ2-3; no clear D gene. V shed 5 bases and J shed 6 bases, with 15 bases lying between them. The CDR3 is made up of 14 amino acids. Germline-derived CDR1 and CDR2 are SGHVS and FQNEAQ. The CDR3 DNA sequence: TGTGCCAGCAGCGACCGGGCCCTCGAGGATACGCAGTATTTT. Translation: CASSDRALEDTQYF.

V is TRBV7-8 and J is TRBJ2-7; perhaps TRBD2 as D (5 bases). The CDR3 has 12 amino acids. V lost 6 bases, J lost 5 bases, and 11 bases lay in between. Germline-derived CDR1 and CDR2 are SGHVS and FQNEAQ. The DNA of the CDR3 is TGTGCCAGCAGTCGGGATAGGGACGAGCAGTACTTC. This codes for CASSRDRDEQYF. The full variable domain, with the rest looked up from reference TRBV7-8 and TRBJ2-7, is GAGVSQSPRYKVAKRGQDVALRCDPISGHVSLFWYQQALGQGPEFLTYFQNEAQLDKSGLPSDRFFAERPEGSVSTLKIQRTQQEDSAVYLCASSRDRDEQYFGPGTRLTVT.

This chain links TRBV5-4 with TRBJ2-7; possibly TRBD1 for D (5 bases). Germline CDR1 SGHNT, CDR2 YYREEE (reference sequence). The CDR3 has 13 amino acids. Trimming removed 2 bases at V and 8 bases at J, with 14 bases between. This chain's CDR3 is CASSLGEQSKQYF. As DNA, the CDR3 is TGTGCCAGCAGCTTAGGGGAACAGTCTAAGCAGTACTTC.

The V gene is TRBV30, the J gene TRBJ2-7, with 7 bases that match TRBD2. V lost 8 bases and J lost 0; bases outside the gene matches: 19. The CDR3 is 17 residues long. CDR1 is GTSNPN, CDR2 SVGIG, per germline (reference sequence). The DNA for the CDR3 is TGTGCCGGGGCGGGCGGGAGCTTCCCTTCGAGCTCCTACGAGCAGTACTTC. It is translated as CAGAGGSFPSSSYEQYF.

The rearrangement links TRBV10-3 to TRBJ1-4; D not resolved. In germline, CDR1 is ENHRY, CDR2 SYGVKD. This CDR3 is built from 13 residues. The V gene lost 3 bases and the J gene lost 3 bases, with 5 bases spanning the gap. The CDR3 region is CAISDRSNEKLFF. The CDR3 DNA reads TGTGCCATCAGTGACCGCTCTAATGAAAAACTGTTTTTT.

This chain uses TRBV6-6 with TRBJ2-7, with D uncertain. Trimming cost V 6 bases and J 3 bases, with 12 bases left between them. Germline V gene sequence: CDR1 MNHNY, CDR2 SVGAGI (reference sequence). The CDR3 contains 13 residues. In nucleotides, the CDR3 is TGTGCCAGCAGATTAGGTACCTACTACGAGCAGTACTTC. It specifies CASRLGTYYEQYF.

V is TRBV4-1 and J is TRBJ2-2; no clear D. Trimming took off 0 bases at V and 4 bases at J, with 12 bases between the two ends. CDR3 length: 16 amino acids. In germline, CDR1 is MGHRA, CDR2 YSYEKL. The CDR3 reads CASSQEASLFTGELFF. The CDR3 DNA reads TGCGCCAGCAGCCAAGAGGCGTCACTTTTCACCGGGGAGCTGTTTTTT.